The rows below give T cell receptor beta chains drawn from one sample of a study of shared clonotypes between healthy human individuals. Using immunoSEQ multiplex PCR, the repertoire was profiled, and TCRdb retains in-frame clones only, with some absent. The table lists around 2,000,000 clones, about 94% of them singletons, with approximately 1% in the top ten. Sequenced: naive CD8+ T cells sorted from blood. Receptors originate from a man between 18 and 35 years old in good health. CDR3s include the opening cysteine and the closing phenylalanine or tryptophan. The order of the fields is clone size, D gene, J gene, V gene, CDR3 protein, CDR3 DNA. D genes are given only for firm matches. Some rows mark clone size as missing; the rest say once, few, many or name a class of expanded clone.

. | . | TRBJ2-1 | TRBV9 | CASSVGGTGNEQFF | TGTGCCAGCAGCGTAGGGGGTACGGGCAATGAGCAGTTCTTC
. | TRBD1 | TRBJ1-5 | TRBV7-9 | CASSLAGGSDQPQHF | TGTGCCAGCAGCTTAGCAGGGGGCAGCGATCAGCCCCAGCATTTT
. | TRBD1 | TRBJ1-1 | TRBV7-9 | CASSPGTGLNTEAFF | TGTGCCAGCAGCCCCGGGACAGGATTGAACACTGAAGCTTTCTTT
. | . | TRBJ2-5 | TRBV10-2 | CASSESVWGKETQYF | TGCGCCAGCAGTGAGTCGGTCTGGGGGAAAGAGACCCAGTACTTC
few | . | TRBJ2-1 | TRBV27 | CASSLSGEGYNEQFF | TGTGCCAGCAGTTTATCGGGAGAGGGCTACAATGAGCAGTTCTTC
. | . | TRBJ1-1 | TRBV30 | CAWSILGFQNTEAFF | TGTGCCTGGAGCATCTTGGGTTTCCAAAACACTGAAGCTTTCTTT
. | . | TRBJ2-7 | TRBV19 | CASSPGTGSYEQYF | TGTGCCAGTAGCCCAGGGACGGGCTCCTACGAGCAGTACTTC
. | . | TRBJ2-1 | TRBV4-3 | CASSRGVDYSYNEQFF | TGCGCCAGCAGTCGTGGGGTAGACTACTCCTACAATGAGCAGTTCTTC
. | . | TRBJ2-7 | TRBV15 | CATRGKYEQYF | TGTGCCACCCGGGGGAAGTACGAGCAGTACTTC
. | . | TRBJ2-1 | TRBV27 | CASSSFSSYNEQFF | TGTGCCAGCAGTTCTTTTTCCAGCTACAATGAGCAGTTCTTC
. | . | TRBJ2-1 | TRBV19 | CAIAERPLNEQFF | TGTGCCATCGCGGAACGACCGTTGAATGAGCAGTTCTTC
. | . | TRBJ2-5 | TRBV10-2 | CASSDPDTQETQYF | TGCGCCAGCAGTGACCCGGACACTCAAGAGACCCAGTACTTC
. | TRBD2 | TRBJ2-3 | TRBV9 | CASSGGPETSGATDTQYF | TGTGCCAGCAGCGGAGGCCCCGAGACTAGCGGGGCCACAGATACGCAGTATTTT
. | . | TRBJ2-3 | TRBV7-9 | CASSPRRGDRTDTQYF | TGTGCCAGCAGCCCACGGCGTGGGGACCGCACAGATACGCAGTATTTT
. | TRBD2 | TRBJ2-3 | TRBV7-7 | CASSPGAGGPGDTQYF | TGTGCTAGCAGCCCCGGGGCGGGAGGTCCGGGAGATACGCAGTATTTT
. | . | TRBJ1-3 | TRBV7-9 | CASSLAGNGDGNTIYF | TGTGCCAGCAGCTTAGCAGGGAACGGGGATGGAAACACCATATATTTT
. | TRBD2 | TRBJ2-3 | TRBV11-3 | CASSLGGGPRPASTDTQYF | TGTGCCAGCAGCTTAGGGGGGGGACCACGACCTGCCTCCACAGATACGCAGTATTTT
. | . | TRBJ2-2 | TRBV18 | CASSHLPGPNTGELFF | TGTGCCAGCTCACATCTACCGGGGCCGAACACCGGGGAGCTGTTTTTT
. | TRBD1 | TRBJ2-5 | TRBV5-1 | CASSLGGQGGGQREETQYF | TGCGCCAGCAGCTTGGGTGGACAGGGAGGAGGTCAAAGGGAAGAGACCCAGTACTTC
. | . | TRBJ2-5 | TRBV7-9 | CASSLATSNPETQYF | TGTGCCAGCAGCTTAGCTACTAGTAATCCAGAGACCCAGTACTTC
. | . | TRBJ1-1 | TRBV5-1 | CASSLAGPNTEAFF | TGCGCCAGCAGCTTGGCAGGGCCTAACACTGAAGCTTTCTTT
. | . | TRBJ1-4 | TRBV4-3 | CASSQDQGRIEFF | TGCGCCAGCAGCCAAGACCAAGGCAGAATAGAGTTTTTT
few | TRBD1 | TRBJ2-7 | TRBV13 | CASSLRDSYEQYF | TGTGCCAGCAGCTTAAGGGACAGCTACGAGCAGTACTTC